These 30 T cell receptor beta chains share one sample of origin, sequenced in a study of tumor-infiltrating lymphocytes in oesophageal squamous cell carcinoma. Using its own MiXCR run on the PCR reads, TCRdb lists one record per CDR3 protein. The table shows roughly 16,000 distinct CDR3 sequences, with roughly 50% occurring only once. Sequencing was done on a sample of normal esophageal tissue next to the tumor. Source of these receptors: a female donor with esophageal squamous cell carcinoma.

This rearrangement joins TRBV4-3 to TRBJ2-1, with D unresolved. The CDR3 totals 12 residues. Germline V CDR1 and CDR2: LGHNA, YSLEER. The ends were cut back, 0 bases at V and 5 bases at J, with 2 bases in the middle. For the CDR3, the DNA is TGCGCCAGCAGCCAAGAAAACAATGAGCAGTTCTTC. Its translation: CASSQENNEQFF.

To note about this clonotype: This may come from a read error, since a much larger clone is one base off. The chain carries TRBV7-8 and TRBJ2-5, with 8 nucleotides matching TRBD1. Judging by the DNA end, TRBJ2-1 fits better; the J call may be wrong. Germline assignment: CDR1 SGHVS and CDR2 FQNEAQ. CDR3 size: 13 residues. This CDR3 reads CASSSDRDGEQFF. The CDR3 region has the DNA TGTGCCAGCAGTTCGGACAGGGACGGTGAGCAGTTCTTC.

As DNA, the CDR3 is TGTGCCAGCAGTTGGTGGGGGGCAGATACGCAGTATTTT. Amino acid sequence: CASSWWGADTQYF. The chain couples TRBV12-3 or TRBV12-4 to TRBJ2-3, with D perhaps TRBD2 (6 bases). V was shortened by 4 bases and J by 4 bases, with 9 bases between the two germline ends. The CDR3 consists of 13 residues.

Only a few counts were recorded for this clonotype. DNA of the CDR3: TGTGCCAGCAGCCCCTCTTTACGGCTCTGGGGAGATACGCAGTATTTT. Protein: CASSPSLRLWGDTQYF. This rearrangement joins TRBV7-8 to TRBJ2-3; no firm D call. The CDR3 extends over 16 amino acids. Deletions cut 5 bases from V and 5 bases from J, with 20 bases between. Germline-derived CDR1 and CDR2 are SGHVS and FQNEAQ.

The CDR3 sequence is CASSLGYGRGEQYF. The CDR3 bases are TGTGCCAGCAGCTTAGGGTACGGACGCGGCGAGCAGTACTTC. V gene TRBV7-9 combines with J gene TRBJ2-7, with unresolved D. Germline V gives CDR1 SEHNR, CDR2 FQNEAQ (reference sequence). This CDR3 is 14 amino acids long. V lost 1 base, J lost 6 bases, and 13 bases lay in between.

This clonotype was detected ten times or more. The V call is TRBV10-3, the J call TRBJ1-6, with 7 bases identical to TRBD1. The CDR3 has 13 residues. Trimming removed 8 bases from V and 4 bases from J; junction bases left unmatched: 2. Germline CDR1 reads ENHRY; CDR2 reads SYGVKD. The CDR3 DNA is TGTGCCATCGGGACAGAGTATAATTCACCCCTCCACTTT. It encodes CAIGTEYNSPLHF.

This chain links TRBV11-2 with TRBJ2-7, with TRBD2 matching 7 bases. In germline, CDR1 is SGHAT, CDR2 FQNNGV. The CDR3 sequence is 17 residues long. The J segment lost 2 bases and the V segment lost 4 bases, leaving 14 bases of the junction unmatched. The CDR3 spells CASSYNHLGGNTYEQYF. The DNA of the CDR3 is TGTGCCAGCAGCTACAACCATTTGGGAGGGAATACCTACGAGCAGTACTTC.

This clonotype was seen only a few times. The gene calls are TRBV7-6 and TRBJ2-5; D might be TRBD1 (5 bases). CDR1 and CDR2 (germline): SGHVS, FNYEAQ. V was cut by 1 base and J by 5 bases, with 14 bases left in between. This CDR3 is 15 amino acids long. CDR3 sequence: CASSLGGPKGETQYF. As DNA, the CDR3 is TGTGCCAGCAGCTTAGGAGGACCAAAGGGGGAGACCCAGTACTTC.

Turning to this clonotype: One end of the junction fails to match germline, which may point to a read error. The chain uses TRBV12-3 or TRBV12-4 and TRBJ2-3; a possible D gene is TRBD1 (6 bases). This CDR3 is 14 amino acids long. This CDR3 is CASSFRGFFSPLHF. As DNA, the CDR3 is TGTGCCAGCAGTTTTAGGGGGTTCTTCTCACCCCTCCACTTC.

This chain uses TRBV28 with TRBJ2-7, with TRBD1 matching 9 bases. V lost 4 bases to trimming and J lost 3 bases; unmatched junction nucleotides: 4. The CDR3 is 14 amino acids. The germline CDR1 and CDR2 sequences are MDHEN and SYDVKM. This chain's CDR3 is CASSSPGQGYEQYF. The DNA for the CDR3 is TGTGCCAGCAGTTCCCCGGGACAGGGCTACGAGCAGTACTTC.

This rearrangement joins TRBV6-8 to TRBJ2-3; no clear D. In germline, CDR1 is MNHGY, CDR2 SAAAGT. The CDR3 length is 13 residues. V lost 6 bases to trimming and J lost 2 bases, with 9 bases between them. The CDR3 here is CASSHTHTDTQYF. As DNA, the CDR3 is TGTGCCAGCAGCCATACGCACACAGATACGCAGTATTTT.

Only a few counts were recorded for this clonotype. Given the absence of the conserved phenylalanine or tryptophan at the CDR3 end, a read error is likely. No DNA is shown, since the ends of the CDR3 on it are uncertain; the CDR3 is the one TCRdb lists. The chain uses TRBV12-3 or TRBV12-4 and TRBJ2-7; the table assigns TRBD1, which was not confirmed against the DNA. The CDR3 comprises 17 residues, both ends counted. CDR3 protein: CASSLVVRGQHGYTFGS.

The sample holds a few counts of this clonotype. V gene TRBV28 combines with J gene TRBJ2-5; 8 bases align to TRBD2. Germline V CDR1 and CDR2: MDHEN, SYDVKM. With V trimmed by 3 bases and J by 1 base, 7 bases remained unmatched. The CDR3 totals 16 residues. CDR3: CASSLEASGGQETQYF. Here the CDR3 DNA reads TGTGCCAGCAGTTTGGAGGCCAGCGGGGGCCAAGAGACCCAGTACTTC.

V and J are TRBV7-2 and TRBJ1-1; TRBD1 agrees at 8 bases. CDR1 is SGHTA, CDR2 FQGNSA, per germline. V lost 5 bases and J lost 8; bases outside the gene matches: 7. The CDR3 has 13 residues. CDR3 coding DNA: TGTGCCAGCAGCGCCAACCGACAGGGGGAAGCTTTCTTT. It is translated as CASSANRQGEAFF.

The chain carries TRBV11-1 and TRBJ2-7; tentative D call: TRBD1 (6 bases). Matching the DNA end better, TRBJ2-1 makes the J call doubtful. The CDR3 contains 16 residues. Germline V lookup: CDR1 SGHAT, CDR2 FQDESV (reference sequence). CDR3 nucleotides: TGTGCCAGCAGCCGTACCGGGACAAATAACTACAATGAGCAGTTCTTC. Translating it yields CASSRTGTNNYNEQFF.

This clonotype has more than one count but fewer than ten. The V and J genes are TRBV5-1 and TRBJ2-1; 7 bases match TRBD2. Germline V gene data show CDR1 as SGHRS and CDR2 as YFSETQ. V shed 7 bases, J shed 2 bases, and the junction held 0 bases outside the gene matches. The CDR3 sequence is 12 residues long. CDR3 nucleotides: TGCGCCAGCGCGGGGGCCTACAATGAGCAGTTCTTC. Encoded protein: CASAGAYNEQFF. The variable domain in full, completed from reference TRBV5-1 and TRBJ2-1, reads KAGVTQTPRYLIKTRGQQVTLSCSPISGHRSVSWYQQTPGQGLQFLFEYFSETQRNKGNFPGRFSGRQFSNSRSEMNVSTLELGDSALYLCASAGAYNEQFFGPGTRLTVL.

This clonotype was counted once. The chain uses TRBV6-5 and TRBJ2-1; 12 bases align to TRBD1. V gave up 10 bases and J gave up 10 bases; unmatched junction bases: 5. The CDR3 contains 12 residues. Germline-derived CDR1 and CDR2 are MNHEY and SVGAGI. The CDR3: CAMGQGAYEQFF. In DNA form, the CDR3 reads TGTGCCATGGGACAGGGGGCTTACGAGCAGTTCTTC.

A single count supports this clonotype. This chain links TRBV7-2 with TRBJ2-7, with 7 bases that match TRBD2. V dropped 3 bases and J dropped 2; count of bases not matched to a gene: 10. The CDR3 is made up of 16 amino acids. Germline loops: CDR1 SGHTA, CDR2 FQGNSA. The CDR3 reads CASSLNSGPQTYEQYF. The CDR3 DNA reads TGTGCCAGCAGCTTGAATAGCGGGCCGCAAACCTACGAGCAGTACTTC.

The chain uses TRBV11-3 and TRBJ2-7; no definite D call. The V end lost 6 bases, the J end lost 2 bases, and 14 bases lay between the germline ends. CDR3 length: 14 residues. From germline, CDR1 is SGHNT and CDR2 YENEEA. This chain's CDR3 is CASRSRFSPYEQYF. The CDR3 coding sequence is TGTGCCAGCAGGTCTAGATTTTCTCCCTACGAGCAGTACTTC.

The chain employs TRBV19 and TRBJ2-1; D may be TRBD2 (5 bases). This CDR3 is 14 amino acids long. Per germline, CDR1 LNHDA and CDR2 SQIVND (reference sequence). Deletions cut 6 bases from V and 0 bases from J, with 9 bases between. CDR3 amino acids: CASRSGHSYNEQFF. The CDR3 nucleotides are TGTGCCAGTAGAAGCGGCCACTCCTACAATGAGCAGTTCTTC.

This clonotype showed up just a few times. The chain recombines TRBV7-2 with TRBJ2-3; 12 positions agree with TRBD1. With 5 bases clipped from V and 5 bases from J, the junction kept 8 bases outside the gene matches. Germline V CDR1 and CDR2: SGHTA, FQGNSA. CDR3 length: 16 residues. The CDR3 loop is CASSNRDRGLKDTQYF. The CDR3 nucleotides read TGTGCCAGCAGCAACCGGGACAGGGGGCTCAAAGATACGCAGTATTTT. Full variable domain (missing parts from reference TRBV7-2 and TRBJ2-3): GAGVSQSPSNKVTEKGKDVELRCDPISGHTALYWYRQSLGQGLEFLIYFQGNSAPDKSGLPSDRFSAERTGGSVSTLTIQRTQQEDSAVYLCASSNRDRGLKDTQYFGPGTRLTVL.

This clonotype was found many times. A read error is possible here, since a much larger clone lies one base away. The chain joins TRBV24-1 to TRBJ2-7, with 9 bases that match TRBD2. The CDR3 length is 14 residues. Per the germline V gene, CDR1 is KGHDR and CDR2 is SFDVKD. With V trimmed by 5 bases and J by 7 bases, 8 bases remained unmatched. Here the CDR3 DNA reads TGTGCCACCAGTGGTACTAGCGGGTCCAATGAGCAGTACTTC. This codes for CATSGTSGSNEQYF.

Ten or more counts support this clonotype. This sequence joins TRBV6-1 and TRBJ2-3; D unresolved. V dropped 7 bases and J dropped 6 bases, with 14 bases sitting between them. CDR1 is MNHNS and CDR2 is SASEGT in the germline V gene. CDR3 length: 13 residues. The CDR3 region is CASTVEQLDTQYF. The CDR3 nucleotides are TGTGCCAGCACGGTGGAGCAACTCGATACGCAGTATTTT.

This clonotype is deemed medium-sized (0.01 to 0.1%). The rearrangement links TRBV7-9 to TRBJ2-2; TRBD1 or TRBD2 may be the D gene (5 bases each). This CDR3 spans 15 amino acids. Deletions cut 4 bases from V and 4 bases from J, with 13 bases between. Germline CDR1 reads SEHNR; CDR2 reads FQNEAQ (reference sequence). As DNA, the CDR3 is TGTGCCAGCAGCTCGGGACCGGGCAGCACCGGGGAGCTGTTTTTT. It specifies CASSSGPGSTGELFF.

As DNA, the CDR3 is TGTGCCAGCAGTTTATACGCTAGCGGGAACTACAATGAGCAGTACTTC. Translated: CASSLYASGNYNEQYF. The V and J genes are TRBV28 and TRBJ2-1, with 9 bases that match TRBD2. The last part of the DNA fits TRBJ2-7 better; the J call may be wrong. Germline CDR1 is MDHEN and CDR2 is SYDVKM. The CDR3 is 16 residues long.

Only a few counts were recorded for this clonotype. This sequence joins TRBV7-2 and TRBJ2-7; 7 bases line up with TRBD1. Losses at the gene ends were 5 bases for V and 0 bases for J; bases not matched to a gene: 7. From germline, CDR1 is SGHTA and CDR2 FQGNSA. The CDR3 extends over 15 amino acids. DNA of the CDR3: TGTGCCAGCAGCCCCTGGGACAGCGACTCCTACGAGCAGTACTTC. Encoded protein: CASSPWDSDSYEQYF.

In this sample, this clonotype turned up many times. The J gene is TRBJ2-1, the V gene TRBV10-3, with D perhaps TRBD2 (6 bases). The V end was cut by 2 bases, the J end by 6 bases, with 14 bases between. The V gene's germline CDR1 is ENHRY and CDR2 SYGVKD. The CDR3 extends over 15 amino acids. For the CDR3, the DNA is TGTGCCATCAGTGAGCTGCCGCGGGACCCCAATGAGCAGTTCTTC. This encodes CAISELPRDPNEQFF.

The rearrangement joins TRBV28 to TRBJ2-1; weak D call: TRBD2 (6 bases). CDR3 length: 14 amino acids. The ends were cut back, 7 bases at V and 8 bases at J, with 18 bases in the middle. Germline CDR1 is MDHEN and CDR2 is SYDVKM. This CDR3 is CASIGAGLKHEQFF. In DNA form, the CDR3 reads TGTGCCAGCATTGGGGCGGGGCTAAAACATGAGCAGTTCTTC. The whole variable domain, remainder taken from reference TRBV28 and TRBJ2-1, is DVKVTQSSRYLVKRTGEKVFLECVQDMDHENMFWYRQDPGLGLRLIYFSYDVKMKEKGDIPEGYSVSREKKERFSLILESASTNQTSMYLCASIGAGLKHEQFFGPGTRLTVL.

This clonotype was observed a handful of times. CDR3 sequence reads: CASSLRRSTDTQYF. The CDR3 DNA is TGTGCCAGCAGTTTACGGCGGAGCACAGATACGCAGTATTTT. This chain uses TRBV27 with TRBJ2-3; D ambiguous. Deletions cut 2 bases from V and 0 bases from J, with 6 bases between. The CDR3 is 14 residues long. CDR1 and CDR2 (germline): MNHEY, SMNVEV (reference sequence).

This clonotype has ten or more counts. This chain uses TRBV19 with TRBJ2-5; 8 positions match TRBD2. CDR3 length: 15 residues. Germline CDR1 is LNHDA and CDR2 is SQIVND (reference sequence). The V segment lost 6 bases and the J segment 1 base; nucleotides outside the gene matches: 7. As DNA, the CDR3 is TGTGCCAGTAGCGGTAGCGGGACCCTCCAAGAGACCCAGTACTTC. This gives the protein CASSGSGTLQETQYF.